These 6 T cell receptor beta chains originate from one sample sequenced in a study of spatial heterogeneity in lung cancer. MiXCR, run by TCRdb on the 5' RACE reads, gives a single entry per CDR3 protein. This sample has about 1,800 distinct CDR3 sequences, with about a sixth found just once. Time point indicated: sample taken at primary tumor resection. Specimen: normal lung tissue next to the tumor, collected at surgery. Source of these receptors: a male donor with early-stage non-small cell lung cancer.

In the case of this clonotype: It may be a read error: a sequence one base away is much more abundant. The conserved final phenylalanine or tryptophan is absent from the CDR3, which likely points to a read error. The CDR3 bases are TGCGCCAGCAGCTTGCTTCTAGACAATGAGCAGTTCTCC. It encodes CASSLLLDNEQFS. The chain carries TRBV5-1 and TRBJ2-1, with unresolved D. Germline-derived CDR1 and CDR2 are SGHRS and YFSETQ. The CDR3 extends over 13 amino acids. V was pared by 1 base and J by 5 bases, with 7 bases between.

On this clonotype itself: A read error may account for a junction end that differs from germline. The chain links TRBV12-3 or TRBV12-4 to TRBJ2-1; 8 positions match TRBD2. The CDR3 covers 14 residues. This CDR3 reads CVSCLGLVHNEQFF. The CDR3 DNA is TGTGTCAGCTGCCTGGGACTAGTGCACAATGAGCAGTTCTTC.

The chain's CDR3 is CASRQTSGIYEQYF. For the CDR3, the DNA is TGTGCCAGCAGACAAACTAGCGGGATTTACGAGCAGTACTTC. The chain combines TRBV6-1 with TRBJ2-7; TRBD2 matches at 10 bases. CDR1 is MNHNS, CDR2 SASEGT, per germline. The CDR3 contains 14 residues. The V segment lost 6 bases and the J segment 4 bases; nucleotides outside the gene matches: 6.

J is TRBJ2-2 and V is TRBV20-1, with D possibly being TRBD1 (6 bases). Trimming removed 1 base at V and 6 bases at J, with 18 bases between. There are 16 residues in the CDR3. Germline CDR1 and CDR2: DFQATT and SNEGSKA (reference sequence). In nucleotides, the CDR3 is TGCAGTGCTAGAGCCGCCTGGGGGCGTAGCGCCGGGGAGCTGTTTTTT. As protein: CSARAAWGRSAGELFF.

This clonotype is categorized as large. CDR3 residues: CASSSLEGTGELFF. The CDR3 DNA sequence: TGTGCCAGCAGCTCGTTAGAGGGCACCGGGGAGCTGTTTTTT. The rearrangement joins TRBV7-9 to TRBJ2-2; tentatively, D is TRBD2 (5 bases). Germline CDR1 and CDR2: SEHNR and FQNEAQ (reference sequence). The germline V and J ends were trimmed by 4 bases and 4 bases, with 10 bases remaining between them. This CDR3 is 14 amino acids long.

V gene TRBV7-3 combines with J gene TRBJ1-1; D gene unclear. Germline V lookup: CDR1 SGHTA, CDR2 FQGTGA. This CDR3 comprises 16 residues. V lost 0 bases and J 6 bases, leaving 17 bases between the germline ends. In DNA, the CDR3 is TGTGCCAGCAGCTTAACCCCTATGACGGGGTTCCCTGAAGCTTTCTTT. It encodes CASSLTPMTGFPEAFF. The whole variable domain, filled in from reference TRBV7-3 and TRBJ1-1, reads GAGVSQTPSNKVTEKGKYVELRCDPISGHTALYWYRQSLGQGPEFLIYFQGTGAADDSGLPNDRFFAVRPEGSVSTLKIQRTERGDSAVYLCASSLTPMTGFPEAFFGQGTRLTVV.